This TCR beta chain was recorded in a study of shared clonotypes between healthy human individuals. CDR3 length: 16 amino acids. V lost 0 bases and J 5 bases, leaving 19 bases between the germline ends. From germline, CDR1 is GTSNPN and CDR2 SVGIG (reference sequence). This table comes from immunoSEQ multiplex PCR, and its TCRdb copy is limited to in-frame clones, with some not included. This table holds 1 million to 1.2 million clones, 60% to 85% found once. Sequencing was performed on memory CD4+ T cells from PBMCs. The subset is: CD45RA-negative fraction. The source of this sequence is a man aged 18 to 35 in good health. Some clones in this sample may be carry-over from other donors' samples. V is TRBV30 and J is TRBJ2-5; D is unresolved. The CDR3 DNA follows: TGTGCCTGGAGTGTAGGGTGGATACGGGCCGGGGAGACCCAGTACTTC. Translation: CAWSVGWIRAGETQYF.